Presented here are 28 T cell receptor beta chains from one specimen sequenced in a study of T-cell reconstitution after alpha-beta-depleted transplantation in children. The TCRbeta library incorporated unique molecular identifiers. TCRdb re-derived calls from the PCR reads in MiXCR, one entry per CDR3 protein. This table has almost 500,000 distinct CDR3 sequences, 10% to 13% appearing once. The source was PBMCs, collected before TCRalphabeta/CD19-depleted stem cell transplant. The origin of the receptors is a child younger than 10 with inherited bone marrow failure, due to receive a stem cell transplant.

This clonotype has at least ten counts. The chain recombines TRBV4-1 with TRBJ2-7; D gene unclear. The CDR3 totals 14 residues. V dropped 0 bases and J dropped 3 bases, with 9 bases sitting between them. From germline, CDR1 is MGHRA and CDR2 YSYEKL. The DNA of the CDR3 is TGCGCCAGCAGCCAAGATTTAGAGGACTACGAGCAGTACTTC. Amino acids: CASSQDLEDYEQYF.

This clonotype came up a few times. This chain uses TRBV7-9 with TRBJ2-2; 10 bases map to TRBD2. Germline V gene lookup returns CDR1 SEHNR and CDR2 FQNEAQ (reference sequence). This CDR3 has 17 amino acids. J lost 6 bases, V lost 5 bases, and 12 bases had no gene match. The CDR3 sequence is CASSPAASGSFSGELFF. The CDR3 region has the DNA TGTGCCAGCAGCCCCGCGGCTAGCGGGAGTTTCTCCGGGGAGCTGTTTTTT.

This clonotype was counted at least ten times. The rearrangement joins TRBV29-1 to TRBJ2-7, with D tentatively TRBD2 (6 bases). The V end lost 3 bases, the J end lost 0 bases, and 12 bases lay between the germline ends. Germline lookup yields CDR1 SQVTM and CDR2 ANQGSEA. The length of the CDR3 is 14 residues. CDR3 amino acids: CSVDRDGSSYEQYF. The CDR3 coding sequence is TGCAGCGTTGATAGGGACGGGAGCTCCTACGAGCAGTACTTC.

Ten or more counts support this clonotype. The V call is TRBV20-1, the J call TRBJ1-2, with D uncertain. This CDR3 region has 12 residues. The V and J ends lost 2 bases and 4 bases respectively, with 8 bases between them. Per germline, CDR1 DFQATT and CDR2 SNEGSKA (reference sequence). CDR3 in DNA: TGCAGTGCTAGAAACAGTCCCTATGGCTACACCTTC. Protein: CSARNSPYGYTF.

The rearrangement uses TRBV11-1 and TRBJ2-1; 12 positions match TRBD2. The junction had 16 bases not matched to a gene; V was cut back by 5 bases and J by 5 bases. This CDR3 has 19 residues. Germline lookup yields CDR1 SGHAT and CDR2 FQDESV (reference sequence). DNA for the CDR3: TGTGCCAGCAGCCCCACGGGAGACGGACCTAGCGGGAGGGACAATGAGCAGTTCTTC. Residues: CASSPTGDGPSGRDNEQFF.

This clonotype was detected many times. The gene calls are TRBV15 and TRBJ2-1; D not certain. CDR1 is LNHNV and CDR2 is YYDKDF in the germline V gene (reference sequence). CDR3 length: 13 amino acids. V was trimmed by 0 bases and J by 5 bases, leaving 5 bases between them. The DNA of the CDR3 is TGTGCCACCAGCAGAGATGGGGACAATGAGCAGTTCTTC. This translates into CATSRDGDNEQFF.

As for this clonotype: A much larger clone differs from this one at a single base, so this may be a read error. This sequence joins TRBV27 and TRBJ2-1, with unresolved D. Per germline, CDR1 MNHEY and CDR2 SMNVEV (reference sequence). The CDR3 totals 11 residues. CDR3 sequence (DNA): TGTGCCAGCAGTTTGTCGGACGTTTGGGTCTTC. This sequence encodes CASSLSDVWVF.

This clonotype was observed a handful of times. V and J are TRBV4-3 and TRBJ2-4; no firm D call. The CDR3 is 15 amino acids. The germline V and J ends were trimmed by 0 bases and 3 bases, with 9 bases remaining between them. Germline values: CDR1 LGHNA, CDR2 YSLEER. CDR3 DNA: TGCGCCAGCAGCCAAGACACTACTAACAAAAACATTCAGTACTTC. It specifies CASSQDTTNKNIQYF.

This clonotype was counted at least ten times. This chain joins TRBV7-4 and TRBJ2-2; a weak D match, TRBD2 (5 bases). Trimming took 2 bases from V and 1 from J, leaving 11 bases between them. The germline gives CDR1 SGHVT, CDR2 SQSDAQ. The CDR3 runs 16 residues. The CDR3 coding sequence is TGTGCCAGCAGCTTATTCTGCAGCGGGAACACCGGGGAGCTGTTTTTT. It codes for CASSLFCSGNTGELFF. Together with reference TRBV7-4 and TRBJ2-2, the CDR3 gives the full variable domain: GAGVSQSPRYKVAKRGRDVALRCDSISGHVTLYWYRQTLGQGSEVLTYSQSDAQRDKSGRPSGRFSAERPERSVSTLKIQRTEQGDSAVYLCASSLFCSGNTGELFFGEGSRLTVL.

The table lists this clonotype with many counts. The V call is TRBV10-3, the J call TRBJ2-3, with 8 bases lining up with TRBD1. The CDR3 sequence is 17 residues long. Trimming removed 3 bases from V and 2 bases from J; junction bases left unmatched: 10. Germline loops: CDR1 ENHRY, CDR2 SYGVKD. DNA for the CDR3: TGTGCCATCAGTGATTTGGACAGGGCTCCAGACACAGATACGCAGTATTTT. Its protein is CAISDLDRAPDTDTQYF.

Ten or more counts support this clonotype. The chain recombines TRBV20-1 with TRBJ2-1; D is unresolved. The germline V and J ends were trimmed by 5 bases and 6 bases, with 17 bases remaining between them. CDR3 length: 14 amino acids. Germline lookup yields CDR1 DFQATT and CDR2 SNEGSKA (reference sequence). CDR3 protein: CSAEEPRTLNEQFF. The DNA for the CDR3 is TGCAGTGCTGAAGAACCCAGGACCCTCAATGAGCAGTTCTTC.

This clonotype was observed at least ten times. The chain links TRBV4-3 to TRBJ2-7, with 7 bases matching TRBD2. The V segment lost 8 bases and the J segment 5 bases; nucleotides outside the gene matches: 15. This CDR3 has 15 amino acids. In germline, CDR1 is LGHNA, CDR2 YSLEER. Here the CDR3 DNA reads TGCGCCAGCGGACCGGTTGGGGGAGGGCCACACGAGCAGTACTTC. It translates to CASGPVGGGPHEQYF.

This clonotype came up many times. This chain's CDR3 is CASSQDFGTTSTDTQYF. The CDR3 nucleotides read TGCGCCAGCAGCCAAGATTTTGGGACAACTAGCACAGATACGCAGTATTTT. This chain links TRBV4-3 with TRBJ2-3; D perhaps matches TRBD1 (6 bases). Between the trimmed V and J ends, which lost 0 bases and 0 bases, there was a span of 13 bases. The CDR3 is made up of 17 amino acids. The germline gives CDR1 LGHNA, CDR2 YSLEER.

The sample holds many counts of this clonotype. V and J are TRBV7-2 and TRBJ1-5, with 7 bases matching TRBD1. The CDR3 has 15 amino acids. Germline values: CDR1 SGHTA, CDR2 FQGNSA. After removal of 4 bases from V and 3 bases from J, the junction contained 6 bases not matched to a gene. In nucleotides, the CDR3 is TGTGCCAGCAGCTCCGAAACAGGGGTCAATCAGCCCCAGCATTTT. Translating it yields CASSSETGVNQPQHF. Full variable domain (remainder filled in from reference TRBV7-2 and TRBJ1-5): GAGVSQSPSNKVTEKGKDVELRCDPISGHTALYWYRQSLGQGLEFLIYFQGNSAPDKSGLPSDRFSAERTGGSVSTLTIQRTQQEDSAVYLCASSSETGVNQPQHFGDGTRLSIL.

Ten or more counts support this clonotype. The rearrangement uses TRBV29-1 and TRBJ2-5; 8 bases map to TRBD2. Germline V gives CDR1 SQVTM, CDR2 ANQGSEA. This CDR3 has 14 amino acids. The J segment lost 4 bases and the V segment lost 6 bases, leaving 10 bases of the junction unmatched. CDR3 in amino acids: CSVLISGVGETQYF. As DNA, the CDR3 is TGCAGCGTACTTATTAGCGGGGTCGGAGAGACCCAGTACTTC.

This clonotype was recorded at least ten times. The chain uses TRBV15 and TRBJ2-1; D is uncertain. The CDR3 has 14 residues. Germline assignment: CDR1 LNHNV and CDR2 YYDKDF (reference sequence). Between the trimmed V and J ends, which lost 0 bases and 12 bases, there was a span of 15 bases. In DNA form, the CDR3 reads TGTGCCACCAGCAGAGATAAAAAGGATTTTGGGCAGTTCTTC. Encoded protein: CATSRDKKDFGQFF.

Ten or more counts support this clonotype. This sequence joins TRBV6-5 and TRBJ1-4, with 9 nucleotides matching TRBD1. In germline, CDR1 is MNHEY, CDR2 SVGAGI. Trimming at V came to 4 bases and at J to 8 bases, leaving 5 bases not matched to a gene. CDR3 length equals 14 residues. The CDR3 DNA follows: TGTGCCAGCAGTTTGGACAGGGGTTGGGAAAAACTGTTTTTT. It yields the protein CASSLDRGWEKLFF.

This clonotype has at least ten counts. This chain links TRBV12-3 or TRBV12-4 with TRBJ2-2; D might be TRBD1 or TRBD2, each matching 5 bases. V was pared by 6 bases and J by 6 bases, with 14 bases between. The CDR3 is 14 amino acids. The DNA for the CDR3 is TGTGCCAGCAGCCCCGGGACGGGTCCCGGGGAGCTGTTTTTT. This encodes CASSPGTGPGELFF.

In this sample, this clonotype turned up many times. The CDR3 loop reads CSVLSGQDLPEQYF. The CDR3 DNA sequence: TGCAGCGTTCTTTCGGGACAGGACCTTCCCGAGCAGTACTTC. V gene TRBV29-1 combines with J gene TRBJ2-7; 8 nucleotides align to TRBD1. V gave up 5 bases and J gave up 6 bases; unmatched junction bases: 12. Germline V gene data show CDR1 as SQVTM and CDR2 as ANQGSEA. CDR3 length equals 14 residues.

This clonotype came up many times. V gene TRBV7-2 combines with J gene TRBJ2-7, with D uncertain. The CDR3 has 12 residues. Trimming pared 1 base from V and 6 bases from J, leaving 7 bases between. Looked up from germline, CDR1 is SGHTA and CDR2 is FQGNSA. For the CDR3, the DNA is TGTGCCAGCAGCTTAGGGCCTTCCGAGCAGTACTTC. Amino acids: CASSLGPSEQYF.

This clonotype was counted at least ten times. V is TRBV9 and J is TRBJ2-2; D not resolved. V lost 0 bases to trimming and J lost 6 bases, with 3 bases between them. The germline CDR1 and CDR2 sequences are SGDLS and YYNGEE. The CDR3 covers 12 residues. DNA of the CDR3: TGTGCCAGCAGCGTAGCTGCCGGGGAGCTGTTTTTT. Its protein is CASSVAAGELFF.

In the case of this clonotype: A single base separates this from a much larger clone, so it may be a read error. The chain employs TRBV5-1 and TRBJ2-3, with 8 bases matching TRBD1. The germline CDR1 and CDR2 sequences are SGHRS and YFSETQ. The CDR3 covers 14 residues. For the CDR3, the DNA is TGCGCCGGCAGCTGGGCAGGGGGCGCAGATACGCAGTATTTT. This sequence encodes CAGSWAGGADTQYF. The full variable domain, in which reference TRBV5-1 and TRBJ2-3 provide the parts outside the CDR3, is KAGVTQTPRYLIKTRGQQVTLSCSPISGHRSVSWYQQTPGQGLQFLFEYFSETQRNKGNFPGRFSGRQFSNSRSEMNVSTLELGDSALYLCAGSWAGGADTQYFGPGTRLTVL.

This clonotype was detected many times. CDR3 in amino acids: CASSSGLAAYEQYF. CDR3 DNA: TGTGCCAGCAGTTCGGGACTAGCGGCCTACGAGCAGTACTTC. The genes are TRBV27 and TRBJ2-7; the match to TRBD2 covers 11 bases. This CDR3 region has 14 residues. In germline, CDR1 is MNHEY, CDR2 SMNVEV (reference sequence). V trimming: 4 bases; J trimming: 2 bases; junction bases outside the gene matches: 1.

The sample holds many counts of this clonotype. V gene TRBV2 combines with J gene TRBJ2-1; D may be TRBD2 (5 bases). This CDR3 spans 15 amino acids. Germline assignment: CDR1 SNHLY and CDR2 FYNNEI. V lost 11 bases and J 0 bases, leaving 17 bases between the germline ends. The CDR3 DNA sequence: TGTGCCTCGGCCGCGGCGGAGGCCTCCTACAATGAGCAGTTCTTC. Translating gives CASAAAEASYNEQFF.

This clonotype was counted ten times or more. The chain carries TRBV4-1 and TRBJ2-7, with D unresolved. CDR3 length: 14 residues. The germline gives CDR1 MGHRA, CDR2 YSYEKL. Trimming removed 5 bases from V and 3 bases from J, with 14 bases in between. CDR3 sequence reads: CASSKRRANYEQYF. The CDR3 DNA reads as TGCGCCAGCAGCAAGAGACGAGCCAACTACGAGCAGTACTTC.

This clonotype was counted only a few times. V and J are TRBV7-6 and TRBJ2-5, with 7 bases that match TRBD1. The CDR3 is 16 residues long. Germline V lookup: CDR1 SGHVS, CDR2 FNYEAQ. V dropped 4 bases and J dropped 3; count of bases not matched to a gene: 11. The DNA for the CDR3 is TGTGCCAGCAGCTCCCCTTTAAGGGACAGAAAAGAGACCCAGTACTTC. Its protein is CASSSPLRDRKETQYF. The whole variable domain, filled in from reference TRBV7-6 and TRBJ2-5, reads GAGVSQSPRYKVTKRGQDVALRCDPISGHVSLYWYRQALGQGPEFLTYFNYEAQQDKSGLPNDRFSAERPEGSISTLTIQRTEQRDSAMYRCASSSPLRDRKETQYFGPGTRLLVL.

This clonotype was counted at least ten times. The CDR3 coding sequence is TGCAGTGCTCCCTGGTACAATGAGCAGTTCTTC. It is translated as CSAPWYNEQFF. The chain employs TRBV20-1 and TRBJ2-1; no clear D. The V end lost 5 bases, the J end lost 4 bases, and 6 bases lay between the germline ends. CDR1 DFQATT and CDR2 SNEGSKA come from the germline V gene (reference sequence). CDR3 size: 11 residues.

This clonotype was counted a few times. V and J are TRBV28 and TRBJ2-3, with TRBD2 matching 9 bases. Germline assignment: CDR1 MDHEN and CDR2 SYDVKM. V dropped 1 base and J dropped 3; count of bases not matched to a gene: 11. The CDR3 length is 18 residues. Here the CDR3 reads CASSLLGGRASETDTQYF. CDR3 nucleotide sequence: TGTGCCAGCAGTTTATTGGGCGGGAGGGCCAGCGAGACAGATACGCAGTATTTT.